The present T cell receptor (beta chain) was sequenced within a study of PD-1 blockade in mismatch repair-deficient tumors. A few pembrolizumab responders had their TCRs sequenced. This clone was detected a few times. Other DNA sequences within the sample encode an identical CDR3. Clones were sequenced by immunoSEQ multiplex PCR, and TCRdb holds only the in-frame ones, with some missing. The sample includes about 79,000 clones, about four fifths seen only once; the top ten take less than 6%. Between the trimmed V and J ends, which lost 6 bases and 4 bases, there was a span of 4 bases. CDR1 and CDR2 from the germline V gene are MNHNY and SVGAGI (reference sequence). The CDR3 runs to 11 residues.

This chain uses TRBV6-6 with TRBJ2-1; D unresolved. This clonotype was sampled from an adult with mismatch repair-deficient cancer. The sample in question was peripheral blood, obtained 44 weeks after starting pembrolizumab. The CDR3, as DNA: TGTGCCAGCAGCCAGTACAATGAGCAGTTCTTC. It encodes CASSQYNEQFF.